The 32 T cell receptor beta chains below were found in one sample sequenced in a study of blood T cell repertoires in COVID-19. Measured with immunoSEQ multiplex PCR; TCRdb has only the in-frame clones, and not every one. The top ten hold about 4.9% of the sample, which has fewer than 200,000 clones, just over 90% seen once. The sequenced material came from peripheral blood. Source of these receptors: a man younger than 35 with COVID-19, enrolled during active disease.

There are a few counts of this clone. The chain is built from TRBV6-1 and TRBJ1-5; D not resolved. V was shortened by 1 base and J by 0 bases, with 10 bases between the two germline ends. This CDR3 is built from 16 residues. Germline CDR1 MNHNS, CDR2 SASEGT. The CDR3 nucleotides are TGTGCCAGCAGTGAAGGTTTGAGATTTAGCAATCAGCCCCAGCATTTT. It is translated as CASSEGLRFSNQPQHF.

CDR3 sequence: CASSLRTGPTGELFF. CDR3 in DNA: TGTGCCAGCAGCTTGAGGACAGGGCCCACCGGGGAGCTGTTTTTT. The chain recombines TRBV7-2 with TRBJ2-2; TRBD1 matches at 8 bases. Germline values: CDR1 SGHTA, CDR2 FQGNSA. J was trimmed by 4 bases and V by 3 bases; bases with no gene match: 4. This CDR3 spans 15 amino acids.

This clone was recorded only once. J is TRBJ1-6 and V is TRBV9, with TRBD1 matching 7 bases. The germline V gene encodes CDR1 SGDLS and CDR2 YYNGEE. The ends lost 0 bases at V and 0 bases at J; junction bases unmatched: 12. This CDR3 has 20 residues. The CDR3 is CASSVGAGGDPSSYNSPLHF. CDR3 DNA sequence: TGTGCCAGCAGCGTAGGGGCAGGGGGAGACCCCAGCTCCTATAATTCACCCCTCCACTTT. Looking up the rest from reference TRBV9 and TRBJ1-6 gives the full variable domain: DSGVTQTPKHLITATGQRVTLRCSPRSGDLSVYWYQQSLDQGLQFLIQYYNGEERAKGNILERFSAQQFPDLHSELNLSSLELGDSALYFCASSVGAGGDPSSYNSPLHFGNGTRLTVT.

In nucleotides, the CDR3 is TGTGCCAGCAGCGTAGGGGGACAGGGGCCCTACGAGCAGTACTTC. Its translation: CASSVGGQGPYEQYF. The chain uses TRBV9 and TRBJ2-7; TRBD1 matches at 10 bases. CDR1 is SGDLS and CDR2 is YYNGEE in the germline V gene. The CDR3 runs to 15 residues. J gave up 2 bases and V 0 bases, and 2 bases lay outside the gene matches.

The chain recombines TRBV7-9 with TRBJ2-7; tentatively, D is TRBD1 (6 bases). Trimming removed 3 bases at V and 1 base at J, with 16 bases between. The CDR3 sequence is 16 residues long. Germline V CDR1 and CDR2: SEHNR, FQNEAQ (reference sequence). This chain's CDR3 is CASSFRGGQGSYEQYF. CDR3 sequence (DNA): TGTGCCAGCAGCTTTCGTGGGGGCCAGGGGTCCTACGAGCAGTACTTC.

The chain has TRBV7-2 and TRBJ2-7; no clear D. The CDR3 has 18 amino acids. V was trimmed by 4 bases and J by 0 bases, leaving 22 bases between them. CDR1 is SGHTA, CDR2 FQGNSA, per germline. The CDR3 loop reads CASSSPPLGPANSYEQYF. In DNA form, the CDR3 reads TGTGCCAGCAGCTCCCCCCCGCTAGGCCCCGCTAACTCCTACGAGCAGTACTTC.

With respect to this clone: Compared with germline, one end of the junction differs, possibly owing to a read error. The chain carries TRBV4-1 and TRBJ1-4, with a tentative D call TRBD1 (5 bases). Germline V lookup: CDR1 MGHRA, CDR2 YSYEKL. The CDR3 is 14 residues long. CDR3 DNA: TGCGCCAGCAGCCAAGAAATAGGGGATGAAAAACTGCTTTTT. This sequence encodes CASSQEIGDEKLLF.

The rearrangement uses TRBV24-1 and TRBJ1-5, with D tentatively TRBD1 (6 bases). V lost 4 bases to trimming and J lost 5 bases, with 20 bases between them. The CDR3 covers 17 residues. Germline V gives CDR1 KGHDR, CDR2 SFDVKD. The chain's CDR3 is CATSDSDSGSADQPQHF. The CDR3 region has the DNA TGTGCCACCAGTGACTCGGACAGCGGGAGCGCGGATCAGCCCCAGCATTTT.

The chain has TRBV2 and TRBJ2-4; TRBD1 matches at 7 bases. After removal of 4 bases from V and 6 bases from J, the junction contained 6 bases not matched to a gene. The CDR3 is made up of 14 amino acids. Per germline, CDR1 SNHLY and CDR2 FYNNEI. Written as DNA, the CDR3 is TGTGCCAGCAGTGGCAGACAGGGAATAAACATTCAGTACTTC. Amino acid sequence: CASSGRQGINIQYF.

The CDR3 nucleotides are TGTGCCAGCAGTTCACAGGGGCTTAGCTCCTATAATTCACCCCTCCACTTT. This codes for CASSSQGLSSYNSPLHF. The chain employs TRBV28 and TRBJ1-6; TRBD1 matches at 7 bases. With V trimmed by 4 bases and J by 0 bases, 6 bases remained unmatched. Germline V lookup: CDR1 MDHEN, CDR2 SYDVKM. The CDR3 runs to 17 residues.

The V call is TRBV9, the J call TRBJ1-2; TRBD1 matches 7 bases. CDR1 is SGDLS and CDR2 is YYNGEE in the germline V gene. V lost 4 bases and J lost 0; bases outside the gene matches: 9. CDR3 size: 16 residues. The CDR3 nucleotides read TGTGCCAGCAGCCCCCGAGGGGGCGGATCTAACTATGGCTACACCTTC. Its translation: CASSPRGGGSNYGYTF.

The chain employs TRBV19 and TRBJ1-5; 7 bases are a match to TRBD1. Germline V gene sequence: CDR1 LNHDA, CDR2 SQIVND (reference sequence). The V segment lost 5 bases and the J segment 4 bases; nucleotides outside the gene matches: 11. CDR3 length: 16 amino acids. The DNA for the CDR3 is TGTGCCAGTAGTGTCCGGGACAGTGGGGGAAATCAGCCCCAGCATTTT. Translating it yields CASSVRDSGGNQPQHF.

V is TRBV7-9 and J is TRBJ2-1, with a weak D call TRBD2 (5 bases). The length of the CDR3 is 14 residues. The germline gives CDR1 SEHNR, CDR2 FQNEAQ (reference sequence). The V gene lost 5 bases and the J gene lost 4 bases, with 12 bases spanning the gap. The CDR3 loop reads CASSHGLKYNEQFF. The CDR3 DNA is TGTGCCAGCAGCCACGGACTTAAATACAATGAGCAGTTCTTC.

The chain joins TRBV27 to TRBJ2-1; 7 nucleotides agree with TRBD1. J lost 8 bases, V lost 4 bases, and 8 bases had no gene match. The length of the CDR3 is 14 residues. CDR1 and CDR2 (germline): MNHEY, SMNVEV (reference sequence). The CDR3 DNA sequence: TGTGCCAGCAGTTCAACAGGGGTGTATGATGAGCAGTTCTTC. It codes for CASSSTGVYDEQFF.

This clone occurred once. V gene TRBV19 combines with J gene TRBJ2-2, with D perhaps TRBD1 (6 bases). The CDR3 loop spans 15 amino acids. The V and J ends lost 3 bases and 4 bases respectively, with 12 bases between them. Germline V gene sequence: CDR1 LNHDA, CDR2 SQIVND (reference sequence). The CDR3 loop is CASSMAGQLTGELFF. CDR3 bases: TGTGCCAGTAGTATGGCCGGACAGCTCACCGGGGAGCTGTTTTTT.

The J gene is TRBJ1-3, the V gene TRBV11-2, with 7 bases that match TRBD1. V was clipped by 3 bases and J by 5 bases; unmatched bases: 10. The V gene's germline CDR1 is SGHAT and CDR2 FQNNGV. CDR3 length equals 16 residues. CDR3 loop: CASSFPQQGIRNTIYF. The CDR3 DNA follows: TGTGCCAGCAGCTTTCCACAACAGGGGATCAGAAACACCATATATTTT.

The chain carries TRBV30 and TRBJ2-7; TRBD2 agrees at 7 bases. Germline CDR1 is GTSNPN and CDR2 is SVGIG (reference sequence). Trimming cost V 0 bases and J 0 bases; bases outside gene matches: 5. The CDR3 totals 15 residues. CDR3 nucleotides: TGTGCCTGGAGTGTGGTGTCTAGCGGCTCCTACGAGCAGTACTTC. It is translated as CAWSVVSSGSYEQYF. Filled out from reference TRBV30 and TRBJ2-7, the complete variable domain reads SQTIHQWPATLVQPVGSPLSLECTVEGTSNPNLYWYRQAAGRGLQLLFYSVGIGQISSEVPQNLSASRPQDRQFILSSKKLLLSDSGFYLCAWSVVSSGSYEQYFGPGTRLTVT.

The chain is built from TRBV10-3 and TRBJ2-1; 9 bases align to TRBD2. The V and J ends lost 1 base and 7 bases, in that order; junction bases with no gene match: 5. CDR3 length: 15 amino acids. Germline V CDR1 and CDR2: ENHRY, SYGVKD. This CDR3 is CAISELASGNNEQFF. CDR3 coding DNA: TGTGCCATCAGTGAGTTGGCTAGCGGGAATAATGAGCAGTTCTTC.

This clone was detected only a few times. Other DNA sequences of this sample code for an identical CDR3. The genes are TRBV27 and TRBJ1-2; 10 bases align to TRBD1. The CDR3 sequence is 14 residues long. Germline CDR1 MNHEY, CDR2 SMNVEV (reference sequence). V shed 5 bases, J shed 4 bases, and the junction held 4 bases outside the gene matches. The CDR3 coding sequence is TGTGCCAGCAGTGCGGACAGGGGGGGCTATGGCTACACCTTC. The encoded protein is CASSADRGGYGYTF.

V usage is TRBV11-3 and J usage is TRBJ1-3, with a possible D match to TRBD1 (5 bases). This CDR3 spans 14 amino acids. Germline loops: CDR1 SGHNT, CDR2 YENEEA. Trimming shortened V by 5 bases and J by 0 bases, and 8 bases separated the two germline ends. In DNA, the CDR3 is TGTGCCAGCAGCCAGGGATTCTCTGGAAACACCATATATTTT. Translated, it gives CASSQGFSGNTIYF. Complete variable domain (other parts from reference TRBV11-3 and TRBJ1-3): EAGVVQSPRYKIIEKKQPVAFWCNPISGHNTLYWYLQNLGQGPELLIRYENEEAVDDSQLPKDRFSAERLKGVDSTLKIQPAELGDSAVYLCASSQGFSGNTIYFGEGSWLTVV.

This clone showed up just a few times. The rearrangement uses TRBV15 and TRBJ1-2; D gene uncertain. The CDR3 has 13 residues. Trimming left V 0 bases short and J 7 bases short, with 9 bases between. Looked up from germline, CDR1 is LNHNV and CDR2 is YYDKDF (reference sequence). In DNA, the CDR3 is TGTGCCACCAGCAGAGATCAGGCCACTGGCTACACCTTC. Protein product: CATSRDQATGYTF.

The table lists this clone with a count of one. V and J are TRBV28 and TRBJ2-7; TRBD2 matches at 10 bases. The V segment lost 3 bases and the J segment 2 bases; nucleotides outside the gene matches: 4. This CDR3 region has 15 residues. In germline, CDR1 is MDHEN, CDR2 SYDVKM. The CDR3 sequence is CASSFSSGSTYEQYF. DNA for the CDR3: TGTGCCAGCAGTTTTTCTAGCGGGAGCACCTACGAGCAGTACTTC.

In the case of this clone: Germline and junction disagree at one end, which may indicate a read error. The V call is TRBV19, the J call TRBJ1-4, with 7 bases that match TRBD1. CDR3 length equals 17 residues. Looked up from germline, CDR1 is LNHDA and CDR2 is SQIVND (reference sequence). In nucleotides, the CDR3 is TGTGCCAGTAGTATAGGACGACAGGGCGACGCCAGTGAAAAACTGCTTTTT. This sequence encodes CASSIGRQGDASEKLLF.

This chain links TRBV7-8 with TRBJ2-5, with 13 bases that match TRBD2. J gave up 5 bases and V 4 bases, and 13 bases lay outside the gene matches. The germline gives CDR1 SGHVS, CDR2 FQNEAQ. The CDR3 has 18 residues. In DNA form, the CDR3 reads TGTGCCAGCAGCTCTGGGGGACTAGCGGGATATTACGGCGAGACCCAGTACTTC. Protein sequence: CASSSGGLAGYYGETQYF.

The chain recombines TRBV28 with TRBJ2-1; 10 bases align to TRBD1. J lost 4 bases, V lost 6 bases, and 9 bases had no gene match. Germline V gene data show CDR1 as MDHEN and CDR2 as SYDVKM. The CDR3 has 16 residues. The CDR3 DNA sequence: TGTGCCAGCAGGGCTACCGGGACAGGGGTGTACAATGAGCAGTTCTTC. This encodes CASRATGTGVYNEQFF.

The V and J genes are TRBV6-2 or TRBV6-3 and TRBJ2-7, with 15 bases that match TRBD2. This CDR3 region has 19 residues. Germline CDR1 MNHEY, CDR2 SVGEGT. V shed 4 bases, J shed 3 bases, and the junction held 13 bases outside the gene matches. The CDR3 sequence is CASSWRIGLAGGRIYEQYF. The CDR3 region has the DNA TGTGCCAGCAGTTGGCGGATAGGACTAGCGGGAGGGCGCATCTACGAGCAGTACTTC.

This rearrangement joins TRBV10-3 to TRBJ2-1; TRBD2 matches 8 bases. Germline V lookup: CDR1 ENHRY, CDR2 SYGVKD. Unmatched junction bases numbered 8, after V lost 6 bases and J lost 7 bases. The CDR3 loop spans 14 amino acids. CDR3 region: CAIRPGLVNNEQFF. CDR3 bases: TGTGCCATCAGGCCGGGACTAGTAAATAATGAGCAGTTCTTC.

The gene calls are TRBV2 and TRBJ1-5, with 7 bases matching TRBD1. V gave up 4 bases and J gave up 3 bases; unmatched junction bases: 3. Germline assignment: CDR1 SNHLY and CDR2 FYNNEI. This CDR3 has 14 residues. CDR3 nucleotides: TGTGCCAGCAGTGGAACAGGGGACAATCAGCCCCAGCATTTT. Protein product: CASSGTGDNQPQHF.

The table lists this clone with a count of one. The gene calls are TRBV28 and TRBJ2-1; TRBD2 matches at 8 bases. The V gene's germline CDR1 is MDHEN and CDR2 SYDVKM. The CDR3 length is 20 residues. V dropped 4 bases and J dropped 5; count of bases not matched to a gene: 22. The CDR3 is CASSSEPILGVLAGNNEQFF. In DNA form, the CDR3 reads TGTGCCAGCAGTTCAGAACCCATACTGGGGGTTCTAGCGGGTAACAATGAGCAGTTCTTC.

This clone was found once. The J gene is TRBJ1-2, the V gene TRBV5-6, with TRBD1 identical over 7 bases. The CDR3 contains 14 residues. The V gene end was trimmed by 3 bases and the J gene end by 6 bases; junction bases not matched to a gene: 8. From germline, CDR1 is SGHDT and CDR2 YYEEEE. CDR3 sequence: CASSSTGERDGYTF. CDR3 sequence (DNA): TGTGCCAGCAGCTCAACAGGGGAGAGGGATGGCTACACCTTC.

The chain uses TRBV9 and TRBJ2-2; D might be TRBD2 (5 bases). Germline V gene sequence: CDR1 SGDLS, CDR2 YYNGEE. The CDR3 sequence is 15 residues long. V shed 2 bases and J shed 5 bases, with 13 bases lying between them. The CDR3 loop is CASSVGGSGTGELFF. The CDR3 DNA reads TGTGCCAGCAGCGTTGGTGGGAGTGGTACCGGGGAGCTGTTTTTT.

J is TRBJ2-7 and V is TRBV9; D may be TRBD1 (6 bases). Trimming shortened V by 3 bases and J by 6 bases, and 13 bases separated the two germline ends. CDR3 length equals 13 residues. Germline assignment: CDR1 SGDLS and CDR2 YYNGEE. DNA of the CDR3: TGTGCCAGCAGCGAAGGGGGAAAGGGCGAGCAGTACTTC. Translation: CASSEGGKGEQYF.